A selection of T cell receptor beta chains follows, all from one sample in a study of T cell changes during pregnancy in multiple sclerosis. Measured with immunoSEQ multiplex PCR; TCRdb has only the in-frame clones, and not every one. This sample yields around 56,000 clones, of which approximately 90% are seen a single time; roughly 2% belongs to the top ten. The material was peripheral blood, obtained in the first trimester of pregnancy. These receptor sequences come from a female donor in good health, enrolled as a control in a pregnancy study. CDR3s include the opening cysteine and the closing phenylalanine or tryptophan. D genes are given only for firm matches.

CASSSQGLNSPLHF,TRBJ1-6,-,TRBV11-1
CASSSSNSGSSYEQYF,TRBJ2-7,TRBD2,TRBV6-6
CASSLAGGWKNEQYF,TRBJ2-7,TRBD2,TRBV6-5
CASSYRGQGASYEQYF,TRBJ2-7,TRBD1,TRBV6-5
CASRQGGTYEQYF,TRBJ2-7,-,TRBV19
CASSHWDLAGGPDTQYF,TRBJ2-3,TRBD2,TRBV28
CASSMRTSGYQETQYF,TRBJ2-5,TRBD2,TRBV5-1
CASSSRQGVQPQHF,TRBJ1-5,TRBD1,TRBV27
CASSPSREGPEQYF,TRBJ2-7,TRBD2,TRBV6-5
CAGRTLGQGNYGYTF,TRBJ1-2,TRBD1,TRBV6-6
CAWSGGHYGYTF,TRBJ1-2,-,TRBV30
CARIPHQGGTYYGYTF,TRBJ1-2,TRBD1,TRBV30
CASSRDSEYNEQFF,TRBJ2-1,TRBD1,TRBV6-4
CSAYLSGEQYF,TRBJ2-7,-,TRBV20-1
CASSYRTGGNYGYTF,TRBJ1-2,TRBD1,TRBV6-5
CASSWTGTGELFF,TRBJ2-2,TRBD1,TRBV27
CASSQLTASDLSDTQYF,TRBJ2-3,-,TRBV5-4
CASSFGGGRETQYF,TRBJ2-5,-,TRBV11-3
CASSLASFRDRDYGYTF,TRBJ1-2,TRBD1,TRBV11-2
CSVQRQGSNTEAFF,TRBJ1-1,TRBD1,TRBV29-1
CASRAGTSSHEQFF,TRBJ2-1,TRBD2,TRBV2
CAWSVGGRSGELFF,TRBJ2-2,-,TRBV30
CASSHLSGSGYNEQFF,TRBJ2-1,TRBD2,TRBV4-2
CASSPLGQAGGYTF,TRBJ1-2,-,TRBV7-9
CASSLDADWVLGTGELFF,TRBJ2-2,-,TRBV27
CASSPPLIRDTRQPQHF,TRBJ1-5,-,TRBV28
CASSVGLDAYEQYF,TRBJ2-7,-,TRBV9
CASSDKYNLGENGGYTF,TRBJ1-2,-,TRBV6-4
CASSSGNKETQYF,TRBJ2-5,-,TRBV28
CAISGGGLAGVYNEQFF,TRBJ2-1,TRBD2,TRBV10-3
CASSWGGLGSNQPQHF,TRBJ1-5,-,TRBV27
CASFESSNTGELFF,TRBJ2-2,-,TRBV5-1
CASSYNEQFF,TRBJ2-1,-,TRBV6-1
CSGGVGQGIFGFYGYTF,TRBJ1-2,TRBD1,TRBV29-1
CASSLESGGRETQYF,TRBJ2-5,TRBD2,TRBV5-4
CASSPRDSLFEQYF,TRBJ2-7,TRBD1,TRBV16
CASSQVDSPHDEAFF,TRBJ1-1,-,TRBV4-1
CASRWTGHENTEAFF,TRBJ1-1,TRBD1,TRBV27
CASSKGLAARDGEQYF,TRBJ2-7,TRBD2,TRBV5-6
CASGLVAEGYTF,TRBJ1-2,-,TRBV12-5
CASSLFGTGGDTEAFF,TRBJ1-1,TRBD1,TRBV7-8
CASSQDPGSGADTQYF,TRBJ2-3,TRBD2,TRBV4-1
CASSLIGGDNSPLHF,TRBJ1-6,-,TRBV19
CASGAQGAGTDTQYF,TRBJ2-3,TRBD1,TRBV6-4
CASSILAGPGSYNEQFF,TRBJ2-1,TRBD2,TRBV19
CASSRLRGGSYNEQFF,TRBJ2-1,-,TRBV4-2
CASSEAGGTSKDEQFF,TRBJ2-1,TRBD2,TRBV10-1
CASSHPPGANEQFF,TRBJ2-1,-,TRBV4-1
CSARIDRGYTF,TRBJ1-2,-,TRBV20-1